A single sample is the source of the 25 T cell receptor beta chains below, sequenced in a study of blood T cell repertoires in COVID-19. Only in-frame clones appear in the TCRdb table, and some are missing; sequencing was by immunoSEQ multiplex PCR. Among roughly 150,000 clones, 70% to 90% were seen once, and the ten largest hold approximately 2.9%. Sequenced material: peripheral blood. The receptors originated from a man in his 60s with acute or convalescent COVID-19.

The rearrangement joins TRBV14 to TRBJ1-3, with D tentatively TRBD1 (5 bases). Trimming shortened V by 0 bases and J by 4 bases, and 10 bases separated the two germline ends. The V gene's germline CDR1 is SGHDN and CDR2 FVKESK. This CDR3 region has 15 residues. This CDR3 is CASSQDPGRGNTIYF. The CDR3 coding sequence is TGTGCCAGCAGCCAAGATCCAGGGCGAGGAAACACCATATATTTT.

The V call is TRBV9, the J call TRBJ2-1, with TRBD1 matching over 8 bases. Losses at the gene ends were 4 bases for V and 9 bases for J; bases not matched to a gene: 6. Looked up from germline, CDR1 is SGDLS and CDR2 is YYNGEE. This CDR3 is built from 13 residues. CDR3 sequence (DNA): TGTGCCAGCAGCCAAACAGGGGGTGGTGAGCAGTTCTTC. Translated, it gives CASSQTGGGEQFF.

The gene calls are TRBV10-1 and TRBJ2-1; 8 bases are shared with TRBD2. Germline assignment: CDR1 WNHNN and CDR2 SYGVQD (reference sequence). This CDR3 has 15 amino acids. J lost 0 bases, V lost 4 bases, and 2 bases had no gene match. Written as DNA, the CDR3 is TGCGCCAGCAGTGCGGCGGGGGGCTCCTACAATGAGCAGTTCTTC. Translating gives CASSAAGGSYNEQFF.

This clone was observed a few times. This chain connects TRBV5-1 to TRBJ1-1, with unresolved D. Germline CDR1 SGHRS, CDR2 YFSETQ. The CDR3 runs 16 residues. V shed 0 bases and J shed 0 bases, with 12 bases lying between them. The CDR3 is CASSLGRRLMNTEAFF. The CDR3 DNA sequence: TGCGCCAGCAGCTTGGGGCGGCGCCTTATGAACACTGAAGCTTTCTTT.

The chain recombines TRBV4-1 with TRBJ2-5; 7 bases are shared with TRBD2. The CDR3 sequence is 15 residues long. The ends lost 0 bases at V and 5 bases at J; junction bases unmatched: 6. Germline V CDR1 and CDR2: MGHRA, YSYEKL. Written as DNA, the CDR3 is TGCGCCAGCAGCCAAGATATAGCGGGTGGGGAGACCCAGTACTTC. It encodes CASSQDIAGGETQYF.

The chain is built from TRBV19 and TRBJ2-6; D might be TRBD1 (5 bases). This CDR3 spans 15 amino acids. CDR1 and CDR2 from the germline V gene are LNHDA and SQIVND (reference sequence). V lost 7 bases to trimming and J lost 2 bases, with 12 bases between them. CDR3 nucleotide sequence: TGTGCCAGTACCAACCAGGGTACTGGGGCCAACGTCCTGACTTTC. Encoded protein: CASTNQGTGANVLTF. The full variable domain, completed using reference TRBV19 and TRBJ2-6, is DGGITQSPKYLFRKEGQNVTLSCEQNLNHDAMYWYRQDPGQGLRLIYYSQIVNDFQKGDIAEGYSVSREKKESFPLTVTSAQKNPTAFYLCASTNQGTGANVLTFGAGSRLTVL.

The chain carries TRBV19 and TRBJ1-4, with 7 bases fitting TRBD1. Per germline, CDR1 LNHDA and CDR2 SQIVND (reference sequence). The length of the CDR3 is 14 residues. Trimming at V came to 3 bases and at J to 8 bases, leaving 6 bases not matched to a gene. The CDR3 nucleotides are TGTGCCAGTAGTATCGACAGGGTGAAAGAAAAACTGTTTTTT. This codes for CASSIDRVKEKLFF.

The chain employs TRBV4-1 and TRBJ1-2; D is perhaps TRBD1 (5 bases). There are 17 residues in the CDR3. With 0 bases removed from V and 2 bases from J, the gap between germline ends came to 16 bases. Germline V gene data show CDR1 as MGHRA and CDR2 as YSYEKL. In DNA, the CDR3 is TGCGCCAGCAGCCAAGATGCAGGGCTCCGCTCAAACTATGGCTACACCTTC. This translates into CASSQDAGLRSNYGYTF.

V and J are TRBV7-9 and TRBJ1-1; no clear D gene. The ends were cut back, 0 bases at V and 5 bases at J, with 16 bases in the middle. This CDR3 is 16 amino acids long. Germline loops: CDR1 SEHNR, CDR2 FQNEAQ (reference sequence). The CDR3 bases are TGTGCCAGCAGCTTAGCGGGAACCGGGAGTTATACTGAAGCTTTCTTT. This encodes CASSLAGTGSYTEAFF.

The chain links TRBV6-1 to TRBJ1-5; a weak D match, TRBD1 (6 bases). Germline V gene data show CDR1 as MNHNS and CDR2 as SASEGT. The CDR3 covers 16 residues. V lost 0 bases, J lost 1 base, and 10 bases lay in between. CDR3 region: CASSEARGHSNQPQHF. CDR3 nucleotides: TGTGCCAGCAGTGAAGCTAGGGGACACAGCAATCAGCCCCAGCATTTT.

This clone was seen once. CDR3 DNA sequence: TGTGCCAGCAGCCAAGTCCCGTCGGGAAACTATGGCTACACCTTC. Protein: CASSQVPSGNYGYTF. This chain links TRBV3-1 (or the pseudogene TRBV3-2) with TRBJ1-2; D is uncertain. The CDR3 runs 15 residues. Trimming stripped 1 base from V and 2 bases from J, with 11 bases between. Germline V gives CDR1 LGHDT, CDR2 YNNKEL (reference sequence).

This sequence joins TRBV21-1 and TRBJ1-5. TRBV21-1 is an annotated pseudogene. The CDR3 has 13 residues. The CDR3 protein is CASRRDSPQPQHF. The CDR3 DNA reads TGTGCCAGCAGACGGGACTCACCCCAGCCCCAGCATTTT.

The rearrangement uses TRBV4-1 and TRBJ1-2, with 8 nucleotides matching TRBD1. J gave up 4 bases and V 0 bases, and 7 bases lay outside the gene matches. This CDR3 has 16 amino acids. CDR1 and CDR2 from the germline V gene are MGHRA and YSYEKL. CDR3 DNA sequence: TGCGCCAGCAGCCAAGAAAGGGCAGGGGGCATCTATGGCTACACCTTC. Translation: CASSQERAGGIYGYTF.

The V gene is TRBV10-1, the J gene TRBJ1-5; D is uncertain. V was pared by 0 bases and J by 5 bases, with 8 bases between. Germline CDR1 is WNHNN and CDR2 is SYGVQD (reference sequence). The length of the CDR3 is 14 residues. The CDR3 DNA is TGCGCCAGCAGTGAGTCCCGCGGAGATCAGCCCCAGCATTTT. It specifies CASSESRGDQPQHF.

The V and J genes are TRBV4-1 and TRBJ2-7; perhaps TRBD1 as D (5 bases). V dropped 1 base and J dropped 3 bases, with 13 bases sitting between them. The CDR3 length is 15 residues. Germline CDR1 reads MGHRA; CDR2 reads YSYEKL. CDR3 coding DNA: TGCGCCAGCAGCCAAGTTGCCGCGGACAACTACGAGCAGTACTTC. Its protein product is CASSQVAADNYEQYF.

The chain joins TRBV27 to TRBJ2-7; 8 bases are shared with TRBD2. The CDR3 is made up of 15 amino acids. CDR1 MNHEY and CDR2 SMNVEV come from the germline V gene (reference sequence). V was clipped by 4 bases and J by 7 bases; unmatched bases: 12. The CDR3 spells CASSSSGGRVGEQYF. In nucleotides, the CDR3 is TGTGCCAGCAGTTCCTCGGGGGGGCGGGTAGGTGAGCAGTACTTC.

This rearrangement joins TRBV30 to TRBJ1-2, with D possibly matching TRBD1 (5 bases). With 2 bases removed from V and 5 bases from J, the gap between germline ends came to 18 bases. The CDR3 has 15 amino acids. Germline V gene lookup returns CDR1 GTSNPN and CDR2 SVGIG (reference sequence). The DNA of the CDR3 is TGTGCCTGGAGTATAGCAGGGCCCCTTGCATATGGCTACACCTTC. The encoded protein is CAWSIAGPLAYGYTF.

J is TRBJ1-2 and V is TRBV5-1; a weak D match, TRBD1 (5 bases). The V end lost 5 bases, the J end lost 4 bases, and 15 bases lay between the germline ends. CDR3 length equals 14 residues. Germline values: CDR1 SGHRS, CDR2 YFSETQ. The CDR3 region is CASSPARASYGYTF. The CDR3 nucleotides are TGCGCCAGCAGTCCCGCCAGGGCGTCCTATGGCTACACCTTC.

This sequence joins TRBV7-2 and TRBJ1-4, with D perhaps TRBD1 (5 bases). The germline V gene has CDR1 SGHTA and CDR2 FQGNSA. The CDR3 sequence is 14 residues long. With 1 base removed from V and 4 bases from J, the gap between germline ends came to 7 bases. In nucleotides, the CDR3 is TGTGCCAGCAGCTTAGGACAGAATAATGAAAAACTGTTTTTT. Encoded protein: CASSLGQNNEKLFF.

The chain couples TRBV12-3 or TRBV12-4 to TRBJ1-1; D is undetermined. The V gene lost 3 bases and the J gene lost 0 bases, with 5 bases spanning the gap. This CDR3 comprises 13 residues. This CDR3 reads CASSFQMNTEAFF. The CDR3 DNA reads TGTGCCAGCAGTTTTCAAATGAACACTGAAGCTTTCTTT.

V is TRBV27 and J is TRBJ1-2; TRBD1 might be the D (6 bases). The length of the CDR3 is 15 residues. Trimming removed 6 bases at V and 8 bases at J, with 22 bases between. From germline, CDR1 is MNHEY and CDR2 SMNVEV (reference sequence). In nucleotides, the CDR3 is TGTGCCAGCAGGGCCGTCTCGACAGGCCGTAGAGGCTACACCTTC. Translation gives CASRAVSTGRRGYTF.

The CDR3 here is CASSQGTPVSYEQYF. The CDR3 DNA sequence: TGTGCCAGCAGCCAAGGGACACCTGTCTCCTACGAGCAGTACTTC. V gene TRBV5-4 combines with J gene TRBJ2-7; D perhaps matches TRBD1 (6 bases). The CDR3 has 15 amino acids. With 4 bases removed from V and 0 bases from J, the gap between germline ends came to 14 bases. In germline, CDR1 is SGHNT, CDR2 YYREEE (reference sequence).

The V gene is TRBV19, the J gene TRBJ2-1, with 9 positions matching TRBD1. J was trimmed by 6 bases and V by 4 bases; bases with no gene match: 7. Per germline, CDR1 LNHDA and CDR2 SQIVND (reference sequence). The CDR3 is 15 amino acids. This CDR3 reads CASSTGTGSVNEQFF. The CDR3 coding sequence is TGTGCCAGTAGTACGGGGACAGGGAGTGTCAATGAGCAGTTCTTC.

This chain connects TRBV10-1 to TRBJ2-1, with D uncertain. Germline lookup yields CDR1 WNHNN and CDR2 SYGVQD (reference sequence). Trimming removed 10 bases at V and 5 bases at J, with 21 bases between. The CDR3 covers 15 residues. The CDR3 nucleotides read TGCGCCACCCAGACGGGTGAGAAACTTAACAATGAGCAGTTCTTC. Protein sequence: CATQTGEKLNNEQFF.

The V and J genes are TRBV10-3 and TRBJ1-2, with 8 bases that match TRBD1. The CDR3 extends over 13 amino acids. Trimming removed 7 bases from V and 6 bases from J; junction bases left unmatched: 7. In germline, CDR1 is ENHRY, CDR2 SYGVKD. DNA of the CDR3: TGTGCCATCACCAGGACAGGGAGGGATGGCTACACCTTC. It specifies CAITRTGRDGYTF.